This T cell receptor (beta chain) comes out of a study of blood T cells in healthy people across ages. The germline V and J ends were trimmed by 3 bases and 1 base, with 11 bases remaining between them. The CDR3 length is 15 residues. This clonotype was observed at least ten times. A second PCR, run for about 7 to 11 cycles, used a sample-barcoded 5' primer plus a J-beta primer mix. Every cDNA molecule bore a tag from a template-switch adaptor containing 12 random nucleotides. A single record per CDR3 protein comes from TCRdb applying MiXCR to the 5' RACE reads. The repertoire holds 500,000 to 650,000 distinct CDR3 sequences, 27% seen once, with approximately 3.6% in the top ten. The sample was also reused in another study, on T cells of mothers and their children. As reported in that work: For related and unrelated pairs alike, thymic selection shapes TCR recombination output similarly.

The chain joins TRBV12-3 or TRBV12-4 to TRBJ2-3, with D possibly being TRBD2 (7 bases). Sequencing was carried out using blood. The receptor was isolated from a boy aged 2 to 9 in good health. In DNA form, the CDR3 reads TGTGCCAGCAGTTTGGGGGGGGGCGGCACAGATACGCAGTATTTT. Translation gives CASSLGGGGTDTQYF.